A single sample is the source of the 12 T cell receptor beta chains below, sequenced in a study of blood T cells in healthy people across ages. The second PCR ran roughly 7 to 11 cycles with a sample-barcoded 5' primer and J-beta primers. Each CDR3 protein gets one entry after TCRdb re-called the 5' RACE reads with MiXCR. The sample yields approximately 900,000 distinct CDR3 sequences, roughly 43% seen once. The sequencing sample was made of blood. These receptors were obtained from a man aged 25 to 40 in good health.

The chain carries TRBV6-2 or TRBV6-3 and TRBJ1-6, with D perhaps matching TRBD1 (5 bases). The V gene's germline CDR1 is MNHEY and CDR2 SVGEGT. Trimming stripped 6 bases from V and 5 bases from J, with 11 bases between. The length of the CDR3 is 14 residues. The CDR3 coding sequence is TGTGCCAGCAGAGGGACCGAAAATAATTCACCCCTCCACTTT. Translated, it gives CASRGTENNSPLHF.

The chain has TRBV7-2 and TRBJ2-7; D unresolved. Between the trimmed V and J ends, which lost 4 bases and 5 bases, there was a span of 12 bases. This CDR3 has 13 amino acids. Germline CDR1 is SGHTA and CDR2 is FQGNSA. The CDR3 sequence is CASSSGLRNEQYF. The CDR3, as DNA: TGTGCCAGCAGCTCGGGTCTGAGGAACGAGCAGTACTTC.

This clonotype has a handful of counts. CDR3 protein: CASSEQGGRGNTIYF. CDR3 coding DNA: TGTGCCAGCAGTGAACAGGGTGGCCGCGGAAACACCATATATTTT. This rearrangement joins TRBV6-1 to TRBJ1-3; D might be TRBD1 (5 bases). CDR3 length equals 15 residues. Trimming took 2 bases from V and 4 from J, leaving 12 bases between them. The germline V gene encodes CDR1 MNHNS and CDR2 SASEGT.

Comment on this clonotype: This may come from a read error, since a much larger clone is one base off. The rearrangement joins TRBV5-1 to TRBJ1-1, with TRBD1 matching over 9 bases. CDR1 and CDR2 (germline): SGHRS, YFSETQ. With V trimmed by 5 bases and J by 4 bases, 15 bases remained unmatched. The CDR3 runs to 17 residues. DNA of the CDR3: TGCGCCAGCAGACGGACAGGGGCCCGAACAGTCCCCACTGAAGCTTTCTTT. As protein: CASRRTGARTVPTEAFF.

This clonotype was found a few times. The chain employs TRBV6-5 and TRBJ1-5; D remains ambiguous. This CDR3 contains 13 residues. V lost 4 bases and J 3 bases, leaving 7 bases between the germline ends. CDR1 and CDR2 from the germline V gene are MNHEY and SVGAGI. The CDR3 sequence is CASSSRDNQPQHF. The CDR3 nucleotides are TGTGCCAGCAGTTCAAGGGACAATCAGCCCCAGCATTTT.

The V gene is TRBV12-3 or TRBV12-4, the J gene TRBJ2-1; D is possibly TRBD2 (6 bases). The CDR3 sequence is 13 residues long. The V and J ends lost 2 bases and 8 bases respectively, with 10 bases between them. For the CDR3, the DNA is TGTGCCAGCAGTTTACTAGCGATGTATGAGCAGTTCTTC. This translates into CASSLLAMYEQFF.

A few counts support this clonotype. This chain connects TRBV20-1 to TRBJ1-4; D not resolved. CDR1 is DFQATT, CDR2 SNEGSKA, per germline (reference sequence). The CDR3 extends over 15 amino acids. V lost 3 bases, J lost 5 bases, and 16 bases lay in between. CDR3 DNA: TGCAGTGCTAGTGCCCGGGCGACACCAAATGAAAAACTGTTTTTT. Amino acid sequence: CSASARATPNEKLFF.

This clonotype was observed a few times. The J gene is TRBJ2-1, the V gene TRBV5-1; D uncertain. Trimming removed 4 bases from V and 2 bases from J, with 13 bases in between. The germline CDR1 and CDR2 sequences are SGHRS and YFSETQ. The length of the CDR3 is 15 residues. The CDR3 spells CASSPNVGTYNEQFF. Written as DNA, the CDR3 is TGCGCCAGCAGCCCCAACGTGGGCACCTACAATGAGCAGTTCTTC. The variable domain in full, with the rest retrieved from reference TRBV5-1 and TRBJ2-1, is KAGVTQTPRYLIKTRGQQVTLSCSPISGHRSVSWYQQTPGQGLQFLFEYFSETQRNKGNFPGRFSGRQFSNSRSEMNVSTLELGDSALYLCASSPNVGTYNEQFFGPGTRLTVL.

Regarding this clonotype: Since a much larger clone is just one base distant, this may be a read error. The chain carries TRBV5-1 and TRBJ2-1, with D maybe TRBD1 (6 bases). The end of the DNA fits TRBJ2-7 better, so the J call may be wrong. CDR1 is SGHRS and CDR2 is YFSETQ in the germline V gene. The CDR3 covers 14 residues. Here the CDR3 DNA reads TGCGCCAGCCGCCGGGACACCAGTTACAATGAGCAGTACTTC. It yields the protein CASRRDTSYNEQYF.

The genes are TRBV7-9 and TRBJ2-4, with a weak D call TRBD1 (5 bases). The CDR3 loop spans 14 amino acids. Trimming pared 5 bases from V and 12 bases from J, leaving 20 bases between. The V gene's germline CDR1 is SEHNR and CDR2 FQNEAQ (reference sequence). CDR3 sequence (DNA): TGTGCCAGCAGCCCTCCAGACAGACGCCAAGATCAGTACTTC. Protein product: CASSPPDRRQDQYF. Drawing the rest from reference TRBV7-9 and TRBJ2-4, the complete variable domain is DTGVSQNPRHKITKRGQNVTFRCDPISEHNRLYWYRQTLGQGPEFLTYFQNEAQLEKSRLLSDRFSAERPKGSFSTLEIQRTEQGDSAMYLCASSPPDRRQDQYFGAGTRLSVL.

The chain couples TRBV20-1 to TRBJ1-6; 7 nucleotides align to TRBD1. In germline, CDR1 is DFQATT, CDR2 SNEGSKA (reference sequence). V trimming: 6 bases; J trimming: 8 bases; junction bases outside the gene matches: 10. CDR3 size: 14 residues. The CDR3 region has the DNA TGCAGTGCCGTGACGGACAGGTCTTATTCACCCCTCCACTTT. Translated: CSAVTDRSYSPLHF.

The genes are TRBV7-2 and TRBJ1-2, with 7 bases that match TRBD1. The CDR3 extends over 15 amino acids. V lost 5 bases and J lost 4; bases outside the gene matches: 10. Looked up from germline, CDR1 is SGHTA and CDR2 is FQGNSA. CDR3 nucleotide sequence: TGTGCCAGCAGCCCAGGGGGGGGAGGTTTCTATGGCTACACCTTC. Translated: CASSPGGGGFYGYTF.